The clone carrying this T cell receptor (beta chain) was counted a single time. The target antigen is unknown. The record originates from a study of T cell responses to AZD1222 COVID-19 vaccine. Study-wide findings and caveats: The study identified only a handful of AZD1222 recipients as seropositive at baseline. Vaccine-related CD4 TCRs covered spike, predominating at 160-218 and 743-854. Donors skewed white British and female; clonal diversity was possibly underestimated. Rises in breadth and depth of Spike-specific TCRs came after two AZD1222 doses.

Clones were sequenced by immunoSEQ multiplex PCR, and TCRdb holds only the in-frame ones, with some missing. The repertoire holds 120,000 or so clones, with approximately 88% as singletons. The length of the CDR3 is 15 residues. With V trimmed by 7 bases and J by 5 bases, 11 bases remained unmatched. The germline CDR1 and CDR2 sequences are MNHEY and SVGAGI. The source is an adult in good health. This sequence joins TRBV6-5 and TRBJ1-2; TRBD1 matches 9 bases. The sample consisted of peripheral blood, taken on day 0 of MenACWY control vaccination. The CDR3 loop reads CASKPTPGQGYGYTF. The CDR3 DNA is TGTGCCAGCAAACCGACCCCGGGACAGGGTTATGGCTACACCTTC.